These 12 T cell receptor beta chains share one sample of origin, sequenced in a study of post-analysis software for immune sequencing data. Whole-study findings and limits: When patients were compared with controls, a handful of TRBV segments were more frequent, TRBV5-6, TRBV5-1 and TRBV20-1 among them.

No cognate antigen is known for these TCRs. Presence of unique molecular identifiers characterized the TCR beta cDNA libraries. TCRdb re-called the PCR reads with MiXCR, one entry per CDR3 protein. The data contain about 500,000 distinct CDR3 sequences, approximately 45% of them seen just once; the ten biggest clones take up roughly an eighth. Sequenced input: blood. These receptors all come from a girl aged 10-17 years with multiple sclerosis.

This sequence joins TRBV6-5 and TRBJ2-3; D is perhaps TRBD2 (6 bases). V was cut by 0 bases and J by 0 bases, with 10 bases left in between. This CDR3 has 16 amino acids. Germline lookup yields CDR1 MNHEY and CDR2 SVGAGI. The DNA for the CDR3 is TGTGCCAGCAGTTACTCCACTCGGGGGAGCACAGATACGCAGTATTTT. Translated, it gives CASSYSTRGSTDTQYF.

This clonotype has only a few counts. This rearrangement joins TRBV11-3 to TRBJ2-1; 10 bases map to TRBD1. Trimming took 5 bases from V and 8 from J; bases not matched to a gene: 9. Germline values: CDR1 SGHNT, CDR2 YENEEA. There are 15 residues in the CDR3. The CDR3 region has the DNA TGTGCCAGCAGCCCCCGACAGGGGGCTTGGGATGAGCAGTTCTTC. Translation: CASSPRQGAWDEQFF.

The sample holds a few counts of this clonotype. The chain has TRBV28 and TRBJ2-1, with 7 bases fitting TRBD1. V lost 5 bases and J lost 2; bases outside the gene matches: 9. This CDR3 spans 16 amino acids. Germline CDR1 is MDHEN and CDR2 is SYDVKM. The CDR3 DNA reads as TGTGCCAGCAGTGTGAACCCGACAGGGACCTACAATGAGCAGTTCTTC. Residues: CASSVNPTGTYNEQFF.

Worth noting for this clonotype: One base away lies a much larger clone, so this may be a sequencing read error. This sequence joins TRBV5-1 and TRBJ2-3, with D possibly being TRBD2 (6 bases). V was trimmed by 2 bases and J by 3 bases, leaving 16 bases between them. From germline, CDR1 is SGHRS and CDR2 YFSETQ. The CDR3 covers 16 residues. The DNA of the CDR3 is TGCGCCAGCAGCTTCAGACTAGATGAAAGGACAGATACGCAGTATTTT. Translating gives CASSFRLDERTDTQYF.

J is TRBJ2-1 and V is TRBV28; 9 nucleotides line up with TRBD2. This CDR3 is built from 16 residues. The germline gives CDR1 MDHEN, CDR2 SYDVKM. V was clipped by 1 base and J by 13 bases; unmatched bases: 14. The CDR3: CASSLSPRSSGISQFF. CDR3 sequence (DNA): TGTGCCAGCAGTTTATCCCCCCGGTCTAGCGGGATTAGTCAGTTCTTC.

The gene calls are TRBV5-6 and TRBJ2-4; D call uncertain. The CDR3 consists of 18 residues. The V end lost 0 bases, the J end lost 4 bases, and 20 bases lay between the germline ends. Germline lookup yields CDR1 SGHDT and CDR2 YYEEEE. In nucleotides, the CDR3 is TGTGCCAGCAGCTTGGTGGTGCTGGAAGGGCAGGCGAAAAACATTCAGTACTTC. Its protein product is CASSLVVLEGQAKNIQYF.

CDR3 protein: CASSPGVEFETQYF. CDR3 sequence (DNA): TGTGCCAGCTCACCGGGTGTTGAATTCGAGACCCAGTACTTC. The J gene is TRBJ2-7, the V gene TRBV18; D remains unclear. The DNA end lines up better with TRBJ2-5; the J call may be wrong. The germline CDR1 and CDR2 sequences are KGHSH and LQKENI. This CDR3 has 14 residues.

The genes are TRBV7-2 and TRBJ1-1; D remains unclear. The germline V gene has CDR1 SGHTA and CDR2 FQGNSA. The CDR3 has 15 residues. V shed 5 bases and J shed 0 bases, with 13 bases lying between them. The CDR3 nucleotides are TGTGCCAGCAGCCAAAATGCAGCAATGAACACTGAAGCTTTCTTT. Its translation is CASSQNAAMNTEAFF.

CDR3 nucleotides: TGCGCCAGCAGAGTTACAGGGGACCAAGAGACCCAGTACTTC. Translated: CASRVTGDQETQYF. The chain uses TRBV5-1 and TRBJ2-5, with 7 bases that match TRBD1. V gave up 5 bases and J gave up 0 bases; unmatched junction bases: 4. Germline V gene data show CDR1 as SGHRS and CDR2 as YFSETQ. The CDR3 sequence is 14 residues long.

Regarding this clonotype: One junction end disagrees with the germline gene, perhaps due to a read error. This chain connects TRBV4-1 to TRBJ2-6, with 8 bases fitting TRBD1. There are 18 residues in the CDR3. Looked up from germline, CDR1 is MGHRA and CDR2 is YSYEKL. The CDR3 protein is CASSEPDRVRSGTNVLTF. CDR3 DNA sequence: TGCGCCAGCAGCGAACCGGACAGGGTTAGATCTGGGACCAACGTCCTGACTTTC.

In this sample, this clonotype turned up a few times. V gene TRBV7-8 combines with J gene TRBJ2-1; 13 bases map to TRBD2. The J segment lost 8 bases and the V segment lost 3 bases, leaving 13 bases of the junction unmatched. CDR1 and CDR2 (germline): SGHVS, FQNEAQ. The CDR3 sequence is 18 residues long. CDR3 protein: CASSLSFWTSGSRDEQFF. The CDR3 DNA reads TGTGCCAGCAGCTTGTCCTTTTGGACTAGCGGGAGTAGAGATGAGCAGTTCTTC.

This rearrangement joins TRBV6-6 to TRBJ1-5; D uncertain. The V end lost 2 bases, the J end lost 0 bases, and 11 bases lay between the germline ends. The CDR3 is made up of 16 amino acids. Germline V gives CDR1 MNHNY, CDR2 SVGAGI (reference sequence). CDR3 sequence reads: CASSYPAGISNQPQHF. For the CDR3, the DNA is TGTGCCAGCAGTTACCCGGCAGGTATTAGCAATCAGCCCCAGCATTTT.